This is a list of T cell receptor beta chains from one sample in a study of blood T cell repertoires in COVID-19. Clones were sequenced by immunoSEQ multiplex PCR, and TCRdb holds only the in-frame ones, with some missing. In the table there are about 300,000 clones, roughly 90% of which are singletons. Sequencing input: peripheral blood. These receptors were taken from a young man who had recovered from COVID-19. The CDR3 runs from the conserved cysteine through the conserved F or W. D genes are given only for firm matches. Part of the rows lack a size; the others show once, few, many or a class for expanded clones.

CDR3 protein | CDR3 DNA | D gene | V gene | clone size | J gene
CASSRGQAEAFF | TGTGCCAGCAGCCGCGGACAGGCTGAAGCTTTCTTT | TRBD1 | TRBV6-5 | NA | TRBJ1-1
CASSLAQPHGEAFF | TGCGCCAGCAGCTTGGCCCAGCCTCACGGGGAAGCTTTCTTT | NA | TRBV5-1 | once | TRBJ1-1
CASSYSVQGEENTDTQYF | TGTGCCAGCAGTTACTCGGTACAGGGCGAAGAGAACACAGATACGCAGTATTTT | NA | TRBV6-2/TRBV6-3 | NA | TRBJ2-3
CSASGVVGRSTDTQYF | TGCAGTGCTAGTGGGGTTGTCGGGAGATCCACAGATACGCAGTATTTT | NA | TRBV20-1 | NA | TRBJ2-3
CASSPLRLRDTQYF | TGTGCCAGCAGCCCTCTAAGATTAAGAGATACGCAGTATTTT | NA | TRBV6-2/TRBV6-3 | NA | TRBJ2-3
CASSFSLQDYSPLHF | TGTGCCAGCAGCTTCAGTCTCCAGGATTATTCACCCCTCCACTTT | NA | TRBV11-2 | NA | TRBJ1-6
CASSLSRGSRTEAFF | TGTGCCAGCAGTTTATCAAGGGGGTCGAGGACTGAAGCTTTCTTT | NA | TRBV27 | NA | TRBJ1-1
CASSYTKQGAETQYF | TGTGCCAGCAGCTATACAAAACAGGGTGCGGAGACCCAGTACTTC | NA | TRBV3-1/TRBV3-2 | NA | TRBJ2-5
CASSSSGVGTDTQYF | TGCGCCAGCAGCTCCTCAGGGGTGGGCACAGATACGCAGTATTTT | NA | TRBV5-1 | NA | TRBJ2-3
CASRDRGMTEAFF | TGTGCCAGCAGGGACAGGGGGATGACTGAAGCTTTCTTT | TRBD1 | TRBV3-1/TRBV3-2 | NA | TRBJ1-1
CASSELAGGPDTQYF | TGTGCCAGCAGTGAACTAGCGGGGGGGCCAGATACGCAGTATTTT | TRBD2 | TRBV6-1 | NA | TRBJ2-3
CAWRTSGRRYNEQFF | TGTGCCTGGAGGACTAGCGGGAGAAGATACAATGAGCAGTTCTTC | TRBD2 | TRBV30 | NA | TRBJ2-1
CATSDRGITEAFF | TGTGCCACCAGCGACAGGGGCATCACTGAAGCTTTCTTT | TRBD1 | TRBV3-1/TRBV3-2 | many | TRBJ1-1
CASSPSTGDYGYTF | TGTGCCAGTAGTCCGTCGACAGGAGACTATGGCTACACCTTC | NA | TRBV19 | once | TRBJ1-2
CASSQESGAGATDTQYF | TGTGCCAGCAGCCAAGAGTCTGGGGCAGGGGCCACAGATACGCAGTATTTT | NA | TRBV4-2 | once | TRBJ2-3
CARSLNSGQGNTGELFF | TGTGCCAGAAGCTTGAACTCGGGACAGGGGAACACCGGGGAGCTGTTTTTT | TRBD1 | TRBV5-3 | NA | TRBJ2-2
CASSGSLATGTDTQYF | TGTGCCAGCAGCGGAAGTCTAGCGACTGGCACAGATACGCAGTATTTT | NA | TRBV9 | NA | TRBJ2-3
CASSSDRVRGDTQYF | TGTGCCAGTAGTTCGGACAGGGTCCGTGGAGATACGCAGTATTTT | TRBD1 | TRBV19 | once | TRBJ2-3
CAISDPQGDTEAFF | TGTGCCATCAGTGACCCACAGGGGGACACTGAAGCTTTCTTT | TRBD1 | TRBV10-3 | NA | TRBJ1-1
CASSLLQGEQYF | TGTGCCAGCAGCTTATTACAGGGCGAGCAGTACTTC | NA | TRBV7-9 | few | TRBJ2-7
CASSEFRGVYGYTF | TGTGCCAGCAGTGAATTTCGGGGTGTCTATGGCTACACCTTC | NA | TRBV2 | NA | TRBJ1-2
CAISDLAGVRETQYF | TGTGCCATCAGTGACCTAGCGGGGGTCCGGGAGACCCAGTACTTC | TRBD2 | TRBV10-3 | NA | TRBJ2-5
CASSAGDRGRADTQYF | TGTGCCAGCAGTGCCGGCGACAGGGGGCGCGCAGATACGCAGTATTTT | TRBD1 | TRBV2 | NA | TRBJ2-3
CASSEGTVYGYTF | TGTGCCAGCAGTGAGGGGACAGTCTATGGCTACACCTTC | TRBD1 | TRBV6-1 | NA | TRBJ1-2
CASSPPTGPMNTEAFF | TGCGCCAGCAGCCCCCCAACAGGTCCCATGAACACTGAAGCTTTCTTT | NA | TRBV5-1 | NA | TRBJ1-1
CASSLWAGSSHSTDTQYF | TGTGCCAGCAGTTTATGGGCGGGATCATCACATAGCACAGATACGCAGTATTTT | NA | TRBV27 | NA | TRBJ2-3
CASSQAGLAGGMNTEAFF | TGCGCCAGCAGCCAAGCAGGTCTGGCGGGGGGCATGAACACTGAAGCTTTCTTT | NA | TRBV4-1 | NA | TRBJ1-1
CASSQDPGTYEQYF | TGTGCCAGCAGCCAAGATCCAGGAACCTACGAGCAGTACTTC | NA | TRBV3-1/TRBV3-2 | NA | TRBJ2-7
CAIPLVGRGAGELFF | TGTGCCATCCCACTAGTCGGTCGTGGCGCCGGGGAGCTGTTTTTT | NA | TRBV11-1 | NA | TRBJ2-2
CASSPQPPGGSGELFF | TGCGCCAGCAGCCCCCAACCGCCCGGGGGGTCCGGGGAGCTGTTTTTT | TRBD2 | TRBV5-1 | NA | TRBJ2-2
CATSRAGGYNEQFF | TGTGCCACCAGCAGAGCTGGCGGGTACAATGAGCAGTTCTTC | NA | TRBV15 | NA | TRBJ2-1
CASSPNWRGGQNEQFF | TGTGCCAGCAGCCCCAACTGGCGGGGGGGCCAGAATGAGCAGTTCTTC | TRBD2 | TRBV7-8 | NA | TRBJ2-1
CAISESTGPSPGSPLHF | TGTGCCATCAGTGAGTCGACAGGGCCGTCCCCCGGGTCACCCCTCCACTTT | TRBD1 | TRBV10-3 | NA | TRBJ1-6
CASGVVPGGAYEQYF | TGTGCCAGTGGCGTCGTACCTGGAGGGGCCTACGAGCAGTACTTC | NA | TRBV6-5 | once | TRBJ2-7
CASSPDRVQPQHF | TGTGCCAGCAGTCCTGACAGGGTTCAGCCCCAGCATTTT | TRBD1 | TRBV6-5 | NA | TRBJ1-5
CASRAGAVQETQYF | TGCGCCAGTCGAGCAGGGGCAGTACAAGAGACCCAGTACTTC | NA | TRBV4-1 | NA | TRBJ2-5
CASSLEGVEAFF | TGCGCCAGCAGCTTAGAGGGTGTTGAAGCTTTCTTT | NA | TRBV5-1 | once | TRBJ1-1
CASTRDRLFSGANVLTF | TGTGCCAGCACCCGGGACAGATTATTCTCTGGGGCCAACGTCCTGACTTTC | TRBD1 | TRBV7-9 | NA | TRBJ2-6
CASSLSPGWTDTQYF | TGTGCCAGCAGTTTGTCCCCCGGGTGGACAGATACGCAGTATTTT | NA | TRBV27 | NA | TRBJ2-3
CASSPSGTTQQTQYF | TGTGCCAGCAGCCCGAGCGGGACTACCCAACAGACCCAGTACTTC | TRBD2 | TRBV9 | NA | TRBJ2-5
CASSRNRQVNGYTF | TGTGCCAGCAGCCGAAACCGACAGGTTAATGGCTACACCTTC | NA | TRBV6-5 | NA | TRBJ1-2
CASSVKMTANTEAFF | TGTGCCAGCAGCGTAAAAATGACAGCTAACACTGAAGCTTTCTTT | NA | TRBV9 | once | TRBJ1-1
CASSEFGTGVNQPQHF | TGTGCCAGCAGTGAGTTCGGGACAGGGGTTAATCAGCCCCAGCATTTT | TRBD1 | TRBV6-4 | NA | TRBJ1-5
CASRERQNTEAFF | TGCGCCAGCAGGGAGAGGCAGAACACTGAAGCTTTCTTT | NA | TRBV5-1 | NA | TRBJ1-1
CASRVREATNEKLFF | TGTGCCAGCAGAGTCCGGGAAGCAACTAATGAAAAACTGTTTTTT | NA | TRBV14 | NA | TRBJ1-4
CASSQGGGPYGYTF | TGTGCCAGCAGCCAAGGTGGCGGGCCCTATGGCTACACCTTC | NA | TRBV14 | once | TRBJ1-2
CASRPPGQGNGYTF | TGTGCCAGCAGACCACCGGGACAGGGGAACGGCTACACCTTC | TRBD1 | TRBV25-1 | NA | TRBJ1-2
CASSSTSGRAYKTQYF | TGTGCCAGCAGCTCTACTAGCGGGAGGGCCTATAAGACCCAGTACTTC | TRBD2 | TRBV7-9 | once | TRBJ2-5
CASSIGVGFYEQYF | TGTGCCAGTAGTATAGGAGTCGGGTTCTACGAGCAGTACTTC | NA | TRBV19 | NA | TRBJ2-7
CSVGTFFPGELFF | TGCAGCGTTGGGACTTTCTTCCCCGGGGAGCTGTTTTTT | NA | TRBV29-1 | NA | TRBJ2-2
CASSLALGGSPLHF | TGTGCCAGCAGCTTAGCCCTGGGGGGTTCACCCCTCCACTTT | NA | TRBV7-2 | NA | TRBJ1-6